These 11 T cell receptor beta chains were all obtained from the same sample, sequenced in a study of blood T cells in healthy people across ages. A second 7 to 11 cycle PCR used barcoded and J-beta primers. TCRdb reanalysed the 5' RACE reads using MiXCR and keeps one entry per CDR3 protein. The sample holds 650,000 to 950,000 distinct CDR3 sequences; under 45% are singletons and the top ten take around 21%. Input material: blood. The receptors shown here come from a man aged 55-75 years in good health.

The chain links TRBV20-1 to TRBJ2-7; D might be TRBD2 (6 bases). Trimming stripped 4 bases from V and 0 bases from J, with 13 bases between. CDR3 length equals 14 residues. Germline V CDR1 and CDR2: DFQATT, SNEGSKA (reference sequence). In nucleotides, the CDR3 is TGCAGTGCTAAGCCGGGACTGAACTCCTACGAGCAGTACTTC. Its translation: CSAKPGLNSYEQYF.

This clonotype was seen only once. The chain combines TRBV2 with TRBJ2-2; 10 bases fit TRBD2. J gave up 4 bases and V 7 bases, and 3 bases lay outside the gene matches. The germline CDR1 and CDR2 sequences are SNHLY and FYNNEI. CDR3 size: 14 residues. CDR3 sequence: CASKGLASTGELFF. The CDR3 bases are TGTGCCAGCAAGGGACTAGCGAGCACCGGGGAGCTGTTTTTT.

This chain joins TRBV30 and TRBJ2-4; 11 nucleotides line up with TRBD2. CDR3 length: 19 residues. The V gene's germline CDR1 is GTSNPN and CDR2 SVGIG (reference sequence). The trim removed 1 base at V and 7 bases at J, leaving 18 bases unmatched. The chain's CDR3 is CAWSALYLPSGGSPNIQYF. In nucleotides, the CDR3 is TGTGCCTGGAGTGCCCTCTACCTCCCTAGCGGGGGGTCCCCGAACATTCAGTACTTC.

CDR3 sequence reads: CSATLDGGAFF. Here the CDR3 DNA reads TGCAGTGCTACATTGGACGGGGGAGCTTTCTTT. This chain connects TRBV20-1 to TRBJ1-1; perhaps TRBD1 as D (5 bases). With 4 bases removed from V and 10 bases from J, the gap between germline ends came to 13 bases. CDR1 and CDR2 from the germline V gene are DFQATT and SNEGSKA (reference sequence). The length of the CDR3 is 11 residues.

As regards this clonotype: A much larger clone lies one base from this, so it may be a read error. This chain connects TRBV2 to TRBJ2-2; either TRBD1 or TRBD2 may fit D (5 bases each). The CDR3 loop spans 13 amino acids. Trimming pared 7 bases from V and 1 base from J, leaving 7 bases between. CDR1 and CDR2 (germline): SNHLY, FYNNEI. The DNA of the CDR3 is TGTGCCAGCATGGGGGAGAACACCGGGGAGCTGTTTTTT. Protein: CASMGENTGELFF.

The chain joins TRBV7-9 to TRBJ1-6; D remains unclear. The CDR3 is 14 amino acids. Trimming removed 3 bases at V and 7 bases at J, with 10 bases between. CDR1 and CDR2 (germline): SEHNR, FQNEAQ (reference sequence). The CDR3 coding sequence is TGTGCCAGCAGCTTCGAGTTTTTCAATTCACCCCTCCACTTT. It is translated as CASSFEFFNSPLHF.

The chain couples TRBV2 to TRBJ2-4; D is ambiguous. The CDR3 is made up of 14 amino acids. Germline loops: CDR1 SNHLY, CDR2 FYNNEI. The germline V and J ends were trimmed by 6 bases and 0 bases, with 9 bases remaining between them. The DNA of the CDR3 is TGTGCCAGCAGCGGTAATCTAGCCAAAAACATTCAGTACTTC. Translated, it gives CASSGNLAKNIQYF.

The sample holds a few counts of this clonotype. The CDR3 is CASSLELAGGGNEQFF. CDR3 bases: TGTGCCAGCAGCTTAGAACTAGCGGGGGGAGGAAATGAGCAGTTCTTC. The chain couples TRBV7-2 to TRBJ2-1, with TRBD2 matching 12 bases. There are 16 residues in the CDR3. V trimming: 1 base; J trimming: 7 bases; junction bases outside the gene matches: 5. Germline lookup yields CDR1 SGHTA and CDR2 FQGNSA.

This chain joins TRBV7-2 and TRBJ1-1; no clear D gene. The V and J ends lost 3 bases and 1 base respectively, with 15 bases between them. The CDR3 has 16 residues. Germline V CDR1 and CDR2: SGHTA, FQGNSA. The CDR3 loop is CASSFTPRFQNTEAFF. The CDR3 coding sequence is TGTGCCAGCAGCTTTACGCCCCGATTTCAGAACACTGAAGCTTTCTTT.

The CDR3 is CGSRAGNYEQYF. Written as DNA, the CDR3 is TGTGGCTCCCGGGCCGGAAACTACGAGCAGTACTTC. This chain uses TRBV3-1 with TRBJ2-5, with unresolved D. Judging by the DNA end, TRBJ2-7 fits better; the J call may be wrong. In germline, CDR1 is LGHDT, CDR2 YNNKEL (reference sequence). The CDR3 is 12 residues long.

This clonotype was observed a few times. The rearrangement joins TRBV20-1 to TRBJ2-7; TRBD1 matches at 8 bases. Trimming removed 1 base from V and 7 bases from J; junction bases left unmatched: 6. Per the germline V gene, CDR1 is DFQATT and CDR2 is SNEGSKA (reference sequence). This CDR3 spans 13 amino acids. CDR3 residues: CSARGWTGNEQYF. For the CDR3, the DNA is TGCAGTGCTAGAGGTTGGACAGGGAATGAGCAGTACTTC.